What follows describes a single T cell receptor (beta chain). Its antigen is still unknown. The source of the sample is a study of T cell responses to AZD1222 COVID-19 vaccine. Study-wide points: Donors skewed white British and female; clonal diversity was possibly underestimated.

The germline V and J ends were trimmed by 1 base and 5 bases, with 8 bases remaining between them. Germline values: CDR1 SGHTA, CDR2 FQGNSA. The CDR3 is 14 amino acids. Method: immunoSEQ multiplex PCR; TCRdb's copy keeps in-frame clones and lacks some. Of around 88,000 clones in the sample, about 91% were seen once. The V gene is TRBV7-2, the J gene TRBJ2-2; D is ambiguous. This receptor was identified in an adult in good health. The starting material was peripheral blood, obtained on day 0 of MenACWY control vaccination. CDR3 coding DNA: TGTGCCAGCAGCTTAGTCTTTGGGACCGGGGAGCTGTTTTTT. This sequence encodes CASSLVFGTGELFF.